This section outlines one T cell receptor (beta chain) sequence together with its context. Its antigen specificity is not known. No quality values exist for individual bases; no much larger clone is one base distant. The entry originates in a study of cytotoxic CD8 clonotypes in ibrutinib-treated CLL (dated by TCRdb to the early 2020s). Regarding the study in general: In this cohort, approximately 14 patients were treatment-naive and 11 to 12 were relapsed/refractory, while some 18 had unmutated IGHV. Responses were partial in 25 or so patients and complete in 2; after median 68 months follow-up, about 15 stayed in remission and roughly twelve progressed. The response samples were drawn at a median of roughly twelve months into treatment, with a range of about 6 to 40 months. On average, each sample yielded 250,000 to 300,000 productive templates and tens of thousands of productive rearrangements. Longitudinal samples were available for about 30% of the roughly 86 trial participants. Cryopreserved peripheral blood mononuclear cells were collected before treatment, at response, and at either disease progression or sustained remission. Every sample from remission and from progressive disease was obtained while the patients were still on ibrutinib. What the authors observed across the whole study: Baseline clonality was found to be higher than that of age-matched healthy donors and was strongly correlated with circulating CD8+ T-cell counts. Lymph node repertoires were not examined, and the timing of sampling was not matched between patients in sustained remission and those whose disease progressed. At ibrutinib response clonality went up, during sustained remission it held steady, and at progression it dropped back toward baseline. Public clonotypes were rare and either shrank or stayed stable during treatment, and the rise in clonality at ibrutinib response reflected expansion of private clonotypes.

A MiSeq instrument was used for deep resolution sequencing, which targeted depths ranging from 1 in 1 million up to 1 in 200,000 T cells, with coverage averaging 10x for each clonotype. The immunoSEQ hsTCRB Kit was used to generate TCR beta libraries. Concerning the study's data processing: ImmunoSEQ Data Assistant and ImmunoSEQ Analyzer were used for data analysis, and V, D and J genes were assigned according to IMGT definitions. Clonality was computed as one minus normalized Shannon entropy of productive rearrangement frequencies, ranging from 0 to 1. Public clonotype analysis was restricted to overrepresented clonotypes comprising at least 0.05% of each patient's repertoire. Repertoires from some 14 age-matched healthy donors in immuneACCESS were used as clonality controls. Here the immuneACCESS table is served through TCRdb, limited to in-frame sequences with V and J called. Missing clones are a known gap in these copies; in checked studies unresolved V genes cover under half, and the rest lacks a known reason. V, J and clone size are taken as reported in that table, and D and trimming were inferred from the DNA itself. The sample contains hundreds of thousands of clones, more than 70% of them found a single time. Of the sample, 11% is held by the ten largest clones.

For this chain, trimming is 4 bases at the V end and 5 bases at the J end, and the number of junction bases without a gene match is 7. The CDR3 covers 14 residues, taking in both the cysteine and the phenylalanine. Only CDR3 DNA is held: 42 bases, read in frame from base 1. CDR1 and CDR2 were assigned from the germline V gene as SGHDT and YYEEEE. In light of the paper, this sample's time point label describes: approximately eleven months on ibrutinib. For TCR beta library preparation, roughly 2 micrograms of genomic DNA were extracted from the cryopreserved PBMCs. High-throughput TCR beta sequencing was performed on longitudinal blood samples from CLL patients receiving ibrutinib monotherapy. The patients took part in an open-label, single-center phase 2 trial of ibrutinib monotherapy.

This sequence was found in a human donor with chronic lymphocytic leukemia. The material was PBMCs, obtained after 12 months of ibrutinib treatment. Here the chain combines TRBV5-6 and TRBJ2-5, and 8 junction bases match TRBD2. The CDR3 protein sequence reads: CASSRLAGRETQYF. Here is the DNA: TGTGCCAGCAGCCGCTTAGCGGGGAGGGAGACCCAGTACTTC.